Shown below are 20 T cell receptor beta chains from a single sample sequenced in a study of control samples from healthy donors and cancer patients. Data came from immunoSEQ multiplex PCR; TCRdb stores just in-frame clones and leaves some out. The sample carries tens of thousands of clones, roughly 85% recorded once. Sequenced sample: blood. The receptor set was obtained from a man aged 55-75 years in good health.

Worth noting for this clone: An end of the junction does not agree with germline; a read error may underlie this. The chain uses TRBV12-3 or TRBV12-4 and TRBJ2-3; D unresolved. This CDR3 region has 11 residues. The CDR3 reads CASSLRDAQYF. The CDR3 nucleotides are TGTGCCAGCAGTTTGCGAGATGCGCAGTATTTT.

The V gene is TRBV7-2, the J gene TRBJ1-5; no clear D. The CDR3 is 16 residues long. Germline V gene sequence: CDR1 SGHTA, CDR2 FQGNSA. V shed 0 bases and J shed 0 bases, with 9 bases lying between them. CDR3 bases: TGTGCCAGCAGCTTAGCATCGGGGAATAGCAATCAGCCCCAGCATTTT. Its translation: CASSLASGNSNQPQHF.

V is TRBV29-1 and J is TRBJ2-7, with unresolved D. This CDR3 has 11 residues. V shed 1 base and J shed 6 bases, with 7 bases lying between them. Per germline, CDR1 SQVTM and CDR2 ANQGSEA. CDR3: CSVEGRSEQYF. The CDR3 nucleotides are TGCAGCGTTGAAGGCAGGTCCGAGCAGTACTTC.

The chain is built from TRBV9 and TRBJ1-2; 7 nucleotides align to TRBD1. The J segment lost 5 bases and the V segment lost 0 bases, leaving 4 bases of the junction unmatched. The length of the CDR3 is 14 residues. CDR1 SGDLS and CDR2 YYNGEE come from the germline V gene. The CDR3 region is CASSVAGTAYGYTF. The CDR3 region has the DNA TGTGCCAGCAGCGTAGCCGGGACAGCATATGGCTACACCTTC.

The chain recombines TRBV3-1 (or the pseudogene TRBV3-2) with TRBJ2-5; D assignment may be TRBD1 or TRBD2 (5 bases each). The germline V gene has CDR1 LGHDT and CDR2 YNNKEL (reference sequence). Trimming pared 1 base from V and 4 bases from J, leaving 7 bases between. The CDR3 is 13 residues long. The CDR3 here is CASSQGGAETQYF. In DNA, the CDR3 is TGTGCCAGCAGCCAAGGAGGGGCAGAGACCCAGTACTTC.

The V call is TRBV2, the J call TRBJ1-5, with 8 bases lining up with TRBD1. The CDR3 sequence is 15 residues long. Per the germline V gene, CDR1 is SNHLY and CDR2 is FYNNEI. Germline trimming cut 7 bases from V and 2 bases from J; bases unmatched to any gene: 7. DNA of the CDR3: TGTGCCAGCACCCGGGGACAGGCTCGCAATCAGCCCCAGCATTTT. It encodes CASTRGQARNQPQHF. The variable domain in full, with the rest retrieved from reference TRBV2 and TRBJ1-5, is EPEVTQTPSHQVTQMGQEVILRCVPISNHLYFYWYRQILGQKVEFLVSFYNNEISEKSEIFDDQFSVERPDGSNFTLKIRSTKLEDSAMYFCASTRGQARNQPQHFGDGTRLSIL.

In regard to this clone: The same CDR3 can be traced to other DNA sequences in this sample. The chain employs TRBV5-8 and TRBJ2-3; D possibly uses TRBD1 or TRBD2 (6 bases each). Germline V gene lookup returns CDR1 SGHTS and CDR2 YDEGEE. The CDR3 extends over 14 amino acids. V was shortened by 6 bases and J by 0 bases, with 11 bases between the two germline ends. DNA for the CDR3: TGTGCCAGCAATCGGGGGCCTAGCACAGATACGCAGTATTTT. Amino acid sequence: CASNRGPSTDTQYF.

The rearrangement uses TRBV7-9 and TRBJ2-3, with D unclear. There are 15 residues in the CDR3. V was clipped by 5 bases and J by 0 bases, with 12 bases between them. Germline V gives CDR1 SEHNR, CDR2 FQNEAQ (reference sequence). CDR3 region: CASSPVLTSTDTQYF. As DNA, the CDR3 is TGTGCCAGCAGCCCGGTCCTGACTAGCACAGATACGCAGTATTTT.

J is TRBJ1-1 and V is TRBV7-2; tentatively, D is TRBD1 (6 bases). The CDR3 contains 13 residues. Trimming removed 3 bases at V and 7 bases at J, with 12 bases between. CDR1 and CDR2 from the germline V gene are SGHTA and FQGNSA. The CDR3, as DNA: TGTGCCAGCAGCTTCGCGGACAGCCATGAAGCTTTCTTT. Its translation: CASSFADSHEAFF.

This clone turned up a few times. The CDR3 here is CATSDRTGSNYGYTF. The CDR3, as DNA: TGTGCCACCAGTGATCGGACAGGGTCTAACTATGGCTACACCTTC. This chain connects TRBV24-1 to TRBJ1-2; 8 bases match TRBD1. CDR1 and CDR2 (germline): KGHDR, SFDVKD. V lost 3 bases, J lost 0 bases, and 2 bases stayed unmatched. CDR3 length: 15 amino acids.

V usage is TRBV5-1 and J usage is TRBJ1-1; TRBD1 matches at 9 bases. Trimming cost V 5 bases and J 4 bases; bases outside gene matches: 9. The germline V gene has CDR1 SGHRS and CDR2 YFSETQ. The CDR3 length is 15 residues. CDR3 sequence: CASRFNPDRGTEAFF. The CDR3 bases are TGCGCCAGCAGATTCAACCCGGACAGGGGCACTGAAGCTTTCTTT.

The V call is TRBV7-9, the J call TRBJ1-4; 7 bases match TRBD1. The germline CDR1 and CDR2 sequences are SEHNR and FQNEAQ (reference sequence). V dropped 5 bases and J dropped 7; count of bases not matched to a gene: 16. The CDR3 runs 17 residues. The CDR3 reads CASSTRQGGRISEKLFF. The DNA of the CDR3 is TGTGCCAGCAGCACGAGACAGGGCGGGAGGATCTCTGAAAAACTGTTTTTT.

The CDR3 loop is CASSQDRKVTANEKLFF. CDR3 coding DNA: TGCGCCAGCAGCCAAGATCGTAAGGTGACAGCGAATGAAAAACTGTTTTTT. The chain employs TRBV4-3 and TRBJ1-4; tentative D call: TRBD1 (5 bases). Germline-derived CDR1 and CDR2 are LGHNA and YSLEER. The CDR3 length is 17 residues. The V and J ends lost 0 bases and 5 bases respectively, with 16 bases between them.

A note on this clone: The identical CDR3 is also encoded by other nucleotide sequences in the sample. The chain couples TRBV2 to TRBJ2-5; the D gene is possibly TRBD1 (5 bases). This CDR3 region has 14 residues. Germline CDR1 reads SNHLY; CDR2 reads FYNNEI. The V end was cut by 1 base, the J end by 2 bases, with 8 bases between. CDR3 coding DNA: TGTGCCAGCAGTGAAGTCAGGGATCAAGAGACCCAGTACTTC. It is translated as CASSEVRDQETQYF.

The chain has TRBV7-9 and TRBJ2-1; D is ambiguous. The germline V gene encodes CDR1 SEHNR and CDR2 FQNEAQ (reference sequence). The CDR3 has 14 residues. Trimming pared 5 bases from V and 0 bases from J, leaving 8 bases between. The CDR3 coding sequence is TGTGCCAGCAGCAACGGATACTCCTACAATGAGCAGTTCTTC. Protein: CASSNGYSYNEQFF.

The chain uses TRBV7-9 and TRBJ2-5, with D possibly TRBD2 on 5 matching bases. The germline V and J ends were trimmed by 0 bases and 3 bases, with 11 bases remaining between them. The germline gives CDR1 SEHNR, CDR2 FQNEAQ (reference sequence). The CDR3 has 15 residues. CDR3: CASSLAAGAKETQYF. CDR3 nucleotides: TGTGCCAGCAGCTTAGCGGCGGGCGCCAAAGAGACCCAGTACTTC. Together with reference TRBV7-9 and TRBJ2-5, the CDR3 gives the full variable domain: DTGVSQNPRHKITKRGQNVTFRCDPISEHNRLYWYRQTLGQGPEFLTYFQNEAQLEKSRLLSDRFSAERPKGSFSTLEIQRTEQGDSAMYLCASSLAAGAKETQYFGPGTRLLVL.

On this clone itself: The sample has other DNA sequences that encode this CDR3 too. The chain recombines TRBV30 with TRBJ2-5; no clear D. Germline lookup yields CDR1 GTSNPN and CDR2 SVGIG (reference sequence). The CDR3 loop spans 11 amino acids. The ends were cut back, 0 bases at V and 5 bases at J, with 4 bases in the middle. CDR3 protein: CAWSVGETQYF. DNA for the CDR3: TGTGCCTGGAGTGTCGGGGAGACCCAGTACTTC. Variable domain in full (rest from reference TRBV30 and TRBJ2-5): SQTIHQWPATLVQPVGSPLSLECTVEGTSNPNLYWYRQAAGRGLQLLFYSVGIGQISSEVPQNLSASRPQDRQFILSSKKLLLSDSGFYLCAWSVGETQYFGPGTRLLVL.

This chain joins TRBV7-2 and TRBJ2-1; 9 positions agree with TRBD2. The CDR3 runs 16 residues. Unmatched junction bases numbered 7, after V lost 5 bases and J lost 2 bases. From germline, CDR1 is SGHTA and CDR2 FQGNSA. CDR3 loop: CASSERLAGAYNEQFF. In DNA form, the CDR3 reads TGTGCCAGCAGCGAGAGATTAGCGGGGGCCTACAATGAGCAGTTCTTC.

The rearrangement links TRBV19 to TRBJ1-1; 7 bases are a match to TRBD1. V lost 10 bases and J lost 2; bases outside the gene matches: 7. Germline V gene lookup returns CDR1 LNHDA and CDR2 SQIVND (reference sequence). The CDR3 length is 13 residues. CDR3 sequence (DNA): TGTGCCACCACGGACAGGATAAACACTGAAGCTTTCTTT. Its protein product is CATTDRINTEAFF.

The table lists this clone with many counts. The chain is built from TRBV18 and TRBJ2-1, with TRBD2 matching 12 bases. The CDR3 length is 22 residues. V dropped 1 base and J dropped 9; count of bases not matched to a gene: 25. The germline gives CDR1 KGHSH, CDR2 LQKENI. The CDR3 DNA is TGTGCCAGCTCACCACGACAGGGGGCAAGGGGACTAGCGGGCAAACGATACTCTGAGCAGTTCTTC. This sequence encodes CASSPRQGARGLAGKRYSEQFF.